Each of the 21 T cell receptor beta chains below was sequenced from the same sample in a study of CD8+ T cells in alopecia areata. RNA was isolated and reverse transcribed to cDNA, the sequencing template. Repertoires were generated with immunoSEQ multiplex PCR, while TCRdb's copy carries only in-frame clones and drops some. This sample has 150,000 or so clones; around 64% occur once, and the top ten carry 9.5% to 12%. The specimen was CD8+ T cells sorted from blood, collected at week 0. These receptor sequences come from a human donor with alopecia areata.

This CDR3 is CASDRGSTDTQYF. CDR3 bases: TGTGCTAGTGACAGGGGAAGCACAGATACGCAGTATTTT. The chain joins TRBV12-5 to TRBJ2-3, with 7 positions matching TRBD1. J was trimmed by 0 bases and V by 7 bases; bases with no gene match: 1. The CDR3 is made up of 13 amino acids. Germline assignment: CDR1 LGHNT and CDR2 FRNRAP.

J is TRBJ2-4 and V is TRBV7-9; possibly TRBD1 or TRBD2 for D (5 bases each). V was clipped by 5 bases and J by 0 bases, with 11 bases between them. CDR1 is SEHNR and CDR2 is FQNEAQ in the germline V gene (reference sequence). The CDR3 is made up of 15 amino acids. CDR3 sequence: CASSRGFPAKNIQYF. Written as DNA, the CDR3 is TGTGCCAGCAGCCGGGGCTTTCCAGCCAAAAACATTCAGTACTTC.

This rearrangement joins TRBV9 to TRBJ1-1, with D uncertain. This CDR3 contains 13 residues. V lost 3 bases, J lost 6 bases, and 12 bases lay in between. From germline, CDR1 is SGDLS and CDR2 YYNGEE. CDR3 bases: TGTGCCAGCAGCGGGCAGGCTATCGCTGAAGCTTTCTTT. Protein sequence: CASSGQAIAEAFF.

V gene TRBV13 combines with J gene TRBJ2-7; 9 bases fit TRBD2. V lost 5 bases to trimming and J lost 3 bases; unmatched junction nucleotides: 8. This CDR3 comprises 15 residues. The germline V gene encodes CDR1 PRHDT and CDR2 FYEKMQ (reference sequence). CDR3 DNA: TGTGCCAGCAGCAACATCGGGACTAGCAACTACGAGCAGTACTTC. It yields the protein CASSNIGTSNYEQYF.

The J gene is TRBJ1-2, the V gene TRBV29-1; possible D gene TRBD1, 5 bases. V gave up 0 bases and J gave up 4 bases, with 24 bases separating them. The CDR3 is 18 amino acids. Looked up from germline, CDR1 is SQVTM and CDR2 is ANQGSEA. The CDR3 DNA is TGCAGCGTTGAAGATCTTGACCCCGTCAGGTATAGGGGCTATGGCTACACCTTC. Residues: CSVEDLDPVRYRGYGYTF.

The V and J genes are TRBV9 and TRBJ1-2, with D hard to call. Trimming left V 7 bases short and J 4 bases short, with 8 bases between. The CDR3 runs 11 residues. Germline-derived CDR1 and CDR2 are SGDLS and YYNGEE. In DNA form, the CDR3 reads TGTGCCAGCGCAACGGGCTATGGCTACACCTTC. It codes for CASATGYGYTF.

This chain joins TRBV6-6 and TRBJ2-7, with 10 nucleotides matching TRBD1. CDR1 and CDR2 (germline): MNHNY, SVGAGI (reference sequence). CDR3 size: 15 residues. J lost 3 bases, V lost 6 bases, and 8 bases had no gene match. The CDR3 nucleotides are TGTGCCAGCAGAGCGACAGGGGGCTTAGACTACGAGCAGTACTTC. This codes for CASRATGGLDYEQYF.

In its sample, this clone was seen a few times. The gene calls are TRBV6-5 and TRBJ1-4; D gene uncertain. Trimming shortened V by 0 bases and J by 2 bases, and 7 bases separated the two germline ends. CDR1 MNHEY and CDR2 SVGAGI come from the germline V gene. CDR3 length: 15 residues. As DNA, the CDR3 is TGTGCCAGCAGTTACTCATGGCAGACTAATGAAAAACTGTTTTTT. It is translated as CASSYSWQTNEKLFF.

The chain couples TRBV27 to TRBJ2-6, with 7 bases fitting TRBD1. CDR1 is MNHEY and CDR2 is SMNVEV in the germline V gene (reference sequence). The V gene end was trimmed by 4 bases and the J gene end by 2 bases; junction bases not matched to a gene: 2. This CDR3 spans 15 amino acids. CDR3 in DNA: TGTGCCAGCAGTTCGGGGACAGCTGGGGCCAACGTCCTGACTTTC. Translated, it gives CASSSGTAGANVLTF. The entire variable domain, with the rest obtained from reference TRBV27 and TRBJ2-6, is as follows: EAQVTQNPRYLITVTGKKLTVTCSQNMNHEYMSWYRQDPGLGLRQIYYSMNVEVTDKGDVPEGYKVSRKEKRNFPLILESPSPNQTSLYFCASSSGTAGANVLTFGAGSRLTVL.

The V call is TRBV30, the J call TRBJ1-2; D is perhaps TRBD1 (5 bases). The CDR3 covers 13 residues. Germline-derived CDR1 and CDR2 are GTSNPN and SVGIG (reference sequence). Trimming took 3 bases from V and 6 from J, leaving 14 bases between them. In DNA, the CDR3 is TGTGCCTGGAGCGCCATACCGGGGGATGGCTACACCTTC. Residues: CAWSAIPGDGYTF.

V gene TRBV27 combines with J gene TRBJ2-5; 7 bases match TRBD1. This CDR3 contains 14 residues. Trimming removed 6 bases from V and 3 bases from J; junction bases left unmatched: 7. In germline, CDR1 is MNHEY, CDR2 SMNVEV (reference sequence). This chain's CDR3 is CASSPTGLEETQYF. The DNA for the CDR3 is TGTGCCAGCAGCCCGACAGGGCTTGAAGAGACCCAGTACTTC.

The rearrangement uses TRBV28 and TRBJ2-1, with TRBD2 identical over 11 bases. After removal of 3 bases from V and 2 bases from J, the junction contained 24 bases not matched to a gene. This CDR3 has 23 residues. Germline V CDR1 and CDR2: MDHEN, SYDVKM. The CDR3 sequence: CASSFALVIRLAGQHATYNEQFF. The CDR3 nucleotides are TGTGCCAGCAGTTTTGCCCTTGTAATTAGACTAGCGGGACAACATGCAACCTACAATGAGCAGTTCTTC.

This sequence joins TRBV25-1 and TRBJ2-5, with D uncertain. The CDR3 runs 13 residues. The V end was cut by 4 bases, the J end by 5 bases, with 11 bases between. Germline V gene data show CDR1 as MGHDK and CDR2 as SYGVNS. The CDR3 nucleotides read TGTGCCAGCAGTGCAACGGTTCGGGAGACCCAGTACTTC. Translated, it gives CASSATVRETQYF.

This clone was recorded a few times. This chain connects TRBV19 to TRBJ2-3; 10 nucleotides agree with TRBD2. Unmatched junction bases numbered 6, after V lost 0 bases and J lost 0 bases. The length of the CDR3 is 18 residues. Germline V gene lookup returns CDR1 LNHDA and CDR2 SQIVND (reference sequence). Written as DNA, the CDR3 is TGTGCCAGTAGTATAGAACAGGGTAGCGGGGGGAGCACAGATACGCAGTATTTT. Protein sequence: CASSIEQGSGGSTDTQYF. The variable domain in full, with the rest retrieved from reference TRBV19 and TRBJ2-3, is DGGITQSPKYLFRKEGQNVTLSCEQNLNHDAMYWYRQDPGQGLRLIYYSQIVNDFQKGDIAEGYSVSREKKESFPLTVTSAQKNPTAFYLCASSIEQGSGGSTDTQYFGPGTRLTVL.

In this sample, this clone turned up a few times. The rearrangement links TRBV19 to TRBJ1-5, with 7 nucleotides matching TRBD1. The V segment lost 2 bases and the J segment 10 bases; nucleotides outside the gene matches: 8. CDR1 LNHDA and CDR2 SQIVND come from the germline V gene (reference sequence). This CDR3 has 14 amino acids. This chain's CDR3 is CASSIRQGQFPQHF. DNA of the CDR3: TGTGCCAGTAGTATACGACAGGGCCAATTTCCCCAGCATTTT.

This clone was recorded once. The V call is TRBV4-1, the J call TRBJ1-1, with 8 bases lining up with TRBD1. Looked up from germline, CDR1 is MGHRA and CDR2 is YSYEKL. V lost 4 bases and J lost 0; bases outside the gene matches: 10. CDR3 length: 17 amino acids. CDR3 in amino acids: CASSPRTGRMMNTEAFF. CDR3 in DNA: TGCGCCAGCAGCCCCCGGACAGGGCGGATGATGAACACTGAAGCTTTCTTT.

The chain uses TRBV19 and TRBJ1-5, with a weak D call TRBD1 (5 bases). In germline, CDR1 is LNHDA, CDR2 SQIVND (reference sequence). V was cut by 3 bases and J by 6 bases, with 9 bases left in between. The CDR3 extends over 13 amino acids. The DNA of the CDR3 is TGTGCCAGTAGTATTGGGGGAATTCAGCCCCAGCATTTT. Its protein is CASSIGGIQPQHF. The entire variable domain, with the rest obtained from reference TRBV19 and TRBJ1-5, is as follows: DGGITQSPKYLFRKEGQNVTLSCEQNLNHDAMYWYRQDPGQGLRLIYYSQIVNDFQKGDIAEGYSVSREKKESFPLTVTSAQKNPTAFYLCASSIGGIQPQHFGDGTRLSIL.

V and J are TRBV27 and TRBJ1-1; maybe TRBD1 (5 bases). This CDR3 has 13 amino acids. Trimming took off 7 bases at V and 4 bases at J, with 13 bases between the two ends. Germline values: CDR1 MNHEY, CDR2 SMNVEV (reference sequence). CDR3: CASTMGGGTEAFF. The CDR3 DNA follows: TGTGCCAGCACCATGGGGGGGGGCACTGAAGCTTTCTTT.

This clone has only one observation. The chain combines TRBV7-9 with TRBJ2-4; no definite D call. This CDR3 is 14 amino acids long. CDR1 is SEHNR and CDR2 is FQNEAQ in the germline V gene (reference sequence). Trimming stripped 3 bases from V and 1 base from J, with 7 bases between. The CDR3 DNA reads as TGTGCCAGCAGCTTCAACGGGGCCAAAAACATTCAGTACTTC. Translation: CASSFNGAKNIQYF.

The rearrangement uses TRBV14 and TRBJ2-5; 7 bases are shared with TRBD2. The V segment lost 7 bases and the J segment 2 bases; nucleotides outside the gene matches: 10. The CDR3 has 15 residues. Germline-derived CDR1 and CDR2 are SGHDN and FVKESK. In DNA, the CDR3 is TGTGCCAGCAACCCTACCGGGGGGAATCAAGAGACCCAGTACTTC. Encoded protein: CASNPTGGNQETQYF.

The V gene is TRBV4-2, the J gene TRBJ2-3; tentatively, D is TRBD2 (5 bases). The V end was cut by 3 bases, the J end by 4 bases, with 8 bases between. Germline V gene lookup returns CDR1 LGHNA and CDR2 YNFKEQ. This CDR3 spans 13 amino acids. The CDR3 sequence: CASSQKGADTQYF. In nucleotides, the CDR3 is TGTGCCAGCAGCCAGAAGGGAGCAGATACGCAGTATTTT.